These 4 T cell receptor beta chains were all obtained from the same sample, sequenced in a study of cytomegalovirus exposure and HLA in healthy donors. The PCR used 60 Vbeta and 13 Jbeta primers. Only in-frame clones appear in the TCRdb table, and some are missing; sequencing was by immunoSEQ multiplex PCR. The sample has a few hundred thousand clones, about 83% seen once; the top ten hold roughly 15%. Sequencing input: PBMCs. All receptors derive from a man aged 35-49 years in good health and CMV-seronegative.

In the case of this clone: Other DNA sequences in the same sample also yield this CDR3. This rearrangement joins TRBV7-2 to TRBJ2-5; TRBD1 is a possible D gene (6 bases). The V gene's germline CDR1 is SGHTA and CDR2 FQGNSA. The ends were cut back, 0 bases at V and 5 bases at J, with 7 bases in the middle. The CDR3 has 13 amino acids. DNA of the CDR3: TGTGCCAGCAGCTTAGCGAGGGGGGAGACCCAGTACTTC. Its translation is CASSLARGETQYF. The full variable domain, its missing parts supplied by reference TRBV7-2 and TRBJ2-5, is GAGVSQSPSNKVTEKGKDVELRCDPISGHTALYWYRQSLGQGLEFLIYFQGNSAPDKSGLPSDRFSAERTGGSVSTLTIQRTQQEDSAVYLCASSLARGETQYFGPGTRLLVL.

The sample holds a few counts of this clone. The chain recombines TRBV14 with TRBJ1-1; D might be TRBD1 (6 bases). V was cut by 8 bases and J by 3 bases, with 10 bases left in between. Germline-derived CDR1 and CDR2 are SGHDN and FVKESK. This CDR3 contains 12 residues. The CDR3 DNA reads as TGTGCCAGCGCAGGGGAGTACACTGAAGCTTTCTTT. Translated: CASAGEYTEAFF.

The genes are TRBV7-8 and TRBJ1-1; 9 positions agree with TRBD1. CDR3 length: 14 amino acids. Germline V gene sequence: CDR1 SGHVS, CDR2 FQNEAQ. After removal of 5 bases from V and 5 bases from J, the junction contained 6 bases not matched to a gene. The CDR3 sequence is CASSPRTGVTEAFF. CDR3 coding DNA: TGTGCCAGCAGCCCCCGGACAGGGGTGACTGAAGCTTTCTTT.

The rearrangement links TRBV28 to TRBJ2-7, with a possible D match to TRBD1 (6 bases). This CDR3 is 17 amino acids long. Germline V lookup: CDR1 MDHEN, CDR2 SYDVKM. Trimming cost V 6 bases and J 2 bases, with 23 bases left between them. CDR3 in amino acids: CASSLRAGRGSPYEQYF. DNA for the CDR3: TGTGCCAGCAGCCTCAGGGCGGGCAGGGGATCTCCCTACGAGCAGTACTTC.